These 2 T cell receptor beta chains share one sample of origin, sequenced in a study of blood T cell repertoires in COVID-19. Data came from immunoSEQ multiplex PCR; TCRdb stores just in-frame clones and leaves some out. This table has about 50,000 clones, approximately 85% appearing once. The sample consisted of peripheral blood. These receptors were taken from a man in his fifties or sixties with acute or convalescent COVID-19.

The chain links TRBV18 to TRBJ2-3; D is undetermined. The CDR3 consists of 17 residues. Deletions cut 6 bases from V and 0 bases from J, with 19 bases between. Germline V gene sequence: CDR1 KGHSH, CDR2 LQKENI. The CDR3: CASSPNSATLSTDTQYF. The CDR3 DNA reads TGTGCCAGCTCGCCTAACTCCGCTACCCTTAGCACAGATACGCAGTATTTT. The full variable domain, with the rest looked up from reference TRBV18 and TRBJ2-3, is NAGVMQNPRHLVRRRGQEARLRCSPMKGHSHVYWYRQLPEEGLKFMVYLQKENIIDESGMPKERFSAEFPKEGPSILRIQQVVRGDSAAYFCASSPNSATLSTDTQYFGPGTRLTVL.

The chain recombines TRBV2 with TRBJ1-2, with a tentative D call TRBD1 (5 bases). The germline V and J ends were trimmed by 7 bases and 0 bases, with 15 bases remaining between them. The CDR3 has 15 amino acids. Germline lookup yields CDR1 SNHLY and CDR2 FYNNEI. In DNA form, the CDR3 reads TGTGCCAGCAAGGCCCAGGGCGGATCTAACTATGGCTACACCTTC. This translates into CASKAQGGSNYGYTF.